Described below is a single T cell receptor (beta chain) sequence and its context. Its specificity is unknown. This CDR3 is also generated by other DNA sequences in the sample. The data stem from a study of shared clonotypes between healthy human individuals. About the research overall: The composition of the donors was two women and a few men aged 18 to 49. Per-donor plates numbered three CD4 naive, three CD4 memory, two CD8 naive and one CD8 memory. Findings of the study overall: Roughly 4.6% of naive CD4 clonotypes were common to four donors.

Under the authors' procedure: ImmunoSEQ only sent back junction sequences with no quality scores, so filtering was done differently. TCRdb's table, derived via immunoSEQ multiplex PCR, lists solely in-frame clones and lacks some. V and J calls and clone size follow that table, whereas D and trimming were derived from the DNA. The repertoire includes about 2.3 million clones, under 95% of them detected once, and approximately 0.4% sits in the top ten. CDR1 SGHTA and CDR2 FQGTGA come from the germline V gene. CDR3 size: 14 residues. V lost 6 bases and J lost 1; bases outside the gene matches: 3. Sample: naive CD4+ T cells from PBMCs. The subset here: CD45RA+ positively selected. The receptor was derived from a man between 18 and 29 years old in good health. Some clones in this sample may be carry-over from other donors' samples. This chain uses TRBV7-3 with TRBJ2-1; 7 positions match TRBD1. CDR3: CASSTGQSYNEQFF. The CDR3, as DNA: TGTGCCAGCAGTACGGGACAGTCCTACAATGAGCAGTTCTTC.